The present T cell receptor (beta chain) was sequenced within a study of shared clonotypes between healthy human individuals. Remarks on this clone: The antigen is unknown.

Healthy adults negative for HIV, lacking recent acute infections or vaccinations, served as donors. Germline lookup yields CDR1 SGHAT and CDR2 FQNNGV. CDR3 length: 14 residues. V dropped 5 bases and J dropped 3 bases, with 14 bases sitting between them. Study-wide results and caveats: Compared with clonotypes that all four donors shared, non-shared clonotypes had lower generation probabilities.

The method was immunoSEQ multiplex PCR; TCRdb's version includes in-frame clones alone and lacks a portion of them. The sample shows around 2,000,000 clones, approximately 95% of them seen only once. The chain carries TRBV11-2 and TRBJ2-7; D not resolved. The clonotype was recovered from a man aged 18 to 35 in good health. The sequenced sample was naive CD4+ T cells sorted from blood. The sample's subset: CD45RA+ positively selected. In DNA, the CDR3 is TGTGCCAGCAGCCTAAGTGTAGCTAACTACGAGCAGTACTTC. This sequence encodes CASSLSVANYEQYF.